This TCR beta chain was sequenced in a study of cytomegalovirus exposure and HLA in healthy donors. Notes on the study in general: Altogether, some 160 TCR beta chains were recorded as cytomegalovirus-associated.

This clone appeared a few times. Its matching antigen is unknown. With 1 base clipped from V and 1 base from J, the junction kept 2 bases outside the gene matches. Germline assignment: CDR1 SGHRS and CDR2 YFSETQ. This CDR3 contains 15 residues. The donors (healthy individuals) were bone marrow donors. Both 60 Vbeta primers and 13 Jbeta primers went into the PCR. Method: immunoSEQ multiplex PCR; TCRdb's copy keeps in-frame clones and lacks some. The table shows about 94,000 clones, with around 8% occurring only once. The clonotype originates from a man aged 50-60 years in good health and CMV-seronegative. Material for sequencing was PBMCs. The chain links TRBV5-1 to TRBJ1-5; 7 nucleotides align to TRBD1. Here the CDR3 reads CASSLTGESNQPQHF. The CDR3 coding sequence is TGCGCCAGCAGCTTGACAGGGGAAAGCAATCAGCCCCAGCATTTT.